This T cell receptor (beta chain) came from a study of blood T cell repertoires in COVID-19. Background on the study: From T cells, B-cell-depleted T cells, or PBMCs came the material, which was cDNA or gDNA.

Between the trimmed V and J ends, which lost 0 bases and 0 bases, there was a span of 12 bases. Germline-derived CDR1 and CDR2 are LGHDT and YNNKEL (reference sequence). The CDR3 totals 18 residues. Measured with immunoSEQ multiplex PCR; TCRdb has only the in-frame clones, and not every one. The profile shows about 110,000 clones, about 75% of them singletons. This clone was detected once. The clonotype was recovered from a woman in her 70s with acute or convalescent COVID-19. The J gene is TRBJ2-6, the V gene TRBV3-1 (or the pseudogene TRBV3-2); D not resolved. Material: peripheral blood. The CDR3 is CASSQEPVLVSGANVLTF. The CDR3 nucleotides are TGTGCCAGCAGCCAAGAACCGGTTCTAGTCTCTGGGGCCAACGTCCTGACTTTC.